The entry that follows covers one T cell receptor beta chain sequence. Its target is not known. This sample is part of a study of shared clonotypes between healthy human individuals. Study outcomes and limitations: In general, naive subsets displayed greater estimated richness than memory subsets did.

The CDR3 has 15 residues. From germline, CDR1 is SGHTA and CDR2 FQGNSA. Germline trimming cut 5 bases from V and 10 bases from J; bases unmatched to any gene: 11. A split of CD4+ cells into CD45RA+ naive and CD45RA-negative memory subsets was performed. Sequencing was at deep level. Each subset's genomic DNA was shared equally among a number of immunoSEQ plates. The data were produced by immunoSEQ multiplex PCR, yet TCRdb's version contains in-frame clones alone and is incomplete. The sample shows about 600,000 clones, approximately 97% of them seen only once. The chain has TRBV7-2 and TRBJ2-1; TRBD2 matches 10 bases. The receptor was derived from a woman aged 25 to 39 in good health. Sample: naive CD4+ T cells sorted from blood. Subset noted: CD45RA+ positively selected. The CDR3 nucleotides read TGTGCCAGCAGCACCTGGACTAGCGGCATCGCGGAGCAGTTCTTC. Protein sequence: CASSTWTSGIAEQFF. The entire variable domain, with the rest obtained from reference TRBV7-2 and TRBJ2-1, is as follows: GAGVSQSPSNKVTEKGKDVELRCDPISGHTALYWYRQSLGQGLEFLIYFQGNSAPDKSGLPSDRFSAERTGGSVSTLTIQRTQQEDSAVYLCASSTWTSGIAEQFFGPGTRLTVL.